Following are 17 T cell receptor beta chains from one sample sequenced in a study of early T cells in non-severe SARS-CoV-2 infection. TCRdb itself ran the 5' RACE reads through MiXCR, one entry per CDR3 protein. The data hold under 90,000 distinct CDR3 sequences, with less than 15% observed a single time. The specimen was whole blood. The receptor set was obtained from an adult who was a healthcare worker with PCR-confirmed SARS-CoV-2 infection or an uninfected control (not recorded which).

The chain carries TRBV27 and TRBJ2-7, with D possibly matching TRBD1 (5 bases). CDR3 size: 14 residues. V was cut by 5 bases and J by 0 bases, with 11 bases left in between. Per germline, CDR1 MNHEY and CDR2 SMNVEV (reference sequence). CDR3 DNA sequence: TGTGCCAGCAGTCCAGGAGACAGCTCCTACGAGCAGTACTTC. Residues: CASSPGDSSYEQYF.

This chain connects TRBV3-1 to TRBJ1-1, with D possibly matching TRBD1 (5 bases). The germline V gene has CDR1 LGHDT and CDR2 YNNKEL (reference sequence). Trimming left V 4 bases short and J 4 bases short, with 13 bases between. CDR3 length: 14 amino acids. CDR3 amino acids: CASSRIGGSTEAFF. CDR3 in DNA: TGTGCCAGCAGCCGAATTGGGGGGAGCACTGAAGCTTTCTTT.

This clonotype was found a few times. V and J are TRBV16 and TRBJ1-4, with 10 nucleotides matching TRBD1. This CDR3 is built from 15 residues. The germline V gene has CDR1 KGHSY and CDR2 FQNENV. Trimming at V came to 3 bases and at J to 8 bases, leaving 6 bases not matched to a gene. In nucleotides, the CDR3 is TGTGCCAGCAGCCAGTCGGGACAGGGGAGAGAAAAACTGTTTTTT. This encodes CASSQSGQGREKLFF.

Ten or more counts support this clonotype. This rearrangement joins TRBV30 to TRBJ1-1; D gene ambiguous. The length of the CDR3 is 15 residues. The V gene's germline CDR1 is GTSNPN and CDR2 SVGIG (reference sequence). V was clipped by 4 bases and J by 2 bases, with 17 bases between them. CDR3 sequence (DNA): TGTGCCTGGACCTTTCCCAAGGGCCAAAACACTGAAGCTTTCTTT. Amino acid sequence: CAWTFPKGQNTEAFF.

This clonotype was counted many times. This rearrangement joins TRBV27 to TRBJ1-5; D is unresolved. The CDR3 length is 13 residues. Germline CDR1 and CDR2: MNHEY and SMNVEV (reference sequence). V lost 5 bases and J 1 base, leaving 6 bases between the germline ends. Here the CDR3 DNA reads TGTGCCAGCAGTAAGGACAGCAATCAGCCCCAGCATTTT. It yields the protein CASSKDSNQPQHF.

In its sample, this clonotype was seen a few times. This chain uses TRBV7-9 with TRBJ2-7; TRBD1 matches 8 bases. The junction had 9 bases not matched to a gene; V was cut back by 5 bases and J by 3 bases. The CDR3 runs 15 residues. From germline, CDR1 is SEHNR and CDR2 FQNEAQ (reference sequence). The CDR3 DNA follows: TGTGCCAGCAGCCGAGTACAGGGGGTAGTCTACGAGCAGTACTTC. It codes for CASSRVQGVVYEQYF.

CDR3 sequence (DNA): TGTGCCAGCAGTTTTCCTAACGTCGGCAATCAGCCCCAGCATTTT. Translated, it gives CASSFPNVGNQPQHF. The J gene is TRBJ1-5, the V gene TRBV28; D not certain. Germline V gives CDR1 MDHEN, CDR2 SYDVKM. V lost 3 bases, J lost 2 bases, and 11 bases lay in between. The CDR3 length is 15 residues.

A few counts support this clonotype. The V gene is TRBV6-5, the J gene TRBJ2-3, with 8 bases aligning to TRBD2. Trimming removed 4 bases from V and 1 base from J; junction bases left unmatched: 1. The germline gives CDR1 MNHEY, CDR2 SVGAGI. This CDR3 region has 14 residues. CDR3 residues: CASSSTSGTDTQYF. The DNA for the CDR3 is TGTGCCAGCAGTTCGACTAGCGGCACAGATACGCAGTATTTT.

This clonotype was observed at least ten times. This chain uses TRBV6-1 with TRBJ1-2; 7 bases are a match to TRBD1. Trimming at V came to 7 bases and at J to 5 bases, leaving 7 bases not matched to a gene. Germline CDR1 reads MNHNS; CDR2 reads SASEGT. The CDR3 length is 13 residues. CDR3 loop: CASTRGGAYGYTF. CDR3 coding DNA: TGTGCCAGCACCCGAGGGGGCGCTTATGGCTACACCTTC.

This clonotype occurred a few times. V and J are TRBV29-1 and TRBJ2-5; 9 bases agree with TRBD1. CDR1 SQVTM and CDR2 ANQGSEA come from the germline V gene. The CDR3 is 13 amino acids. CDR3 in DNA: TGCAGTATTTCCTGGACAGGGGAAGAGACCCAGTACTTC. Translated: CSISWTGEETQYF.

The J gene is TRBJ2-3, the V gene TRBV7-2; a weak D match, TRBD2 (6 bases). Germline CDR1 is SGHTA and CDR2 is FQGNSA. This CDR3 has 14 residues. V shed 6 bases and J shed 4 bases, with 14 bases lying between them. This chain's CDR3 is CASSGRGAPDTQYF. CDR3 coding DNA: TGTGCCAGCAGTGGACGCGGGGCCCCAGATACGCAGTATTTT.

The V and J genes are TRBV6-6 and TRBJ1-1, with D unresolved. CDR1 MNHNY and CDR2 SVGAGI come from the germline V gene (reference sequence). V was shortened by 3 bases and J by 8 bases, with 19 bases between the two germline ends. CDR3 length equals 15 residues. CDR3: CASSYEASRPREAFF. The CDR3 coding sequence is TGTGCCAGCAGTTATGAAGCCAGCCGACCAAGAGAAGCTTTCTTT.

This chain joins TRBV27 and TRBJ1-6; D call uncertain. Germline CDR1 and CDR2: MNHEY and SMNVEV (reference sequence). The CDR3 has 14 residues. V gave up 6 bases and J gave up 6 bases, with 12 bases separating them. In DNA form, the CDR3 reads TGTGCCAGCAGGCGGGCCGGTGGTAATTCACCCCTCCACTTT. Translated, it gives CASRRAGGNSPLHF.

This clonotype was recorded at least ten times. The J gene is TRBJ1-6, the V gene TRBV18, with D hard to call. V was pared by 2 bases and J by 7 bases, with 12 bases between. Germline V gene lookup returns CDR1 KGHSH and CDR2 LQKENI. This CDR3 comprises 15 residues. CDR3 nucleotides: TGTGCCAGCTCACCAGGCGGGATATGGAATTCACCCCTCCACTTT. Protein sequence: CASSPGGIWNSPLHF.

This chain connects TRBV6-2 or TRBV6-3 to TRBJ2-7; 12 bases fit TRBD2. This CDR3 region has 15 residues. Germline-derived CDR1 and CDR2 are MNHEY and SVGEGT. J lost 6 bases, V lost 1 base, and 4 bases had no gene match. The CDR3 DNA reads TGTGCCAGCAGTTACTTTCTAGCGGGAGGGGTCGAGCAGTACTTC. Translation gives CASSYFLAGGVEQYF.

This clonotype was recorded at least ten times. The V gene is TRBV6-5, the J gene TRBJ1-1, with a weak D call TRBD1 (6 bases). Trimming removed 0 bases at V and 1 base at J, with 12 bases between. In germline, CDR1 is MNHEY, CDR2 SVGAGI. This CDR3 contains 16 residues. The CDR3 loop is CASSYSGTQKNTEAFF. CDR3 sequence (DNA): TGTGCCAGCAGTTACTCCGGGACACAGAAGAACACTGAAGCTTTCTTT.

This clonotype was picked up a small number of times. The chain couples TRBV7-8 to TRBJ2-7; D is tentatively TRBD1 or TRBD2 (7 bases each). Trimming left V 0 bases short and J 0 bases short, with 18 bases between. Germline V gene sequence: CDR1 SGHVS, CDR2 FQNEAQ. This CDR3 has 18 residues. CDR3 sequence: CASSLALIGRDSSYEQYF. The CDR3 region has the DNA TGTGCCAGCAGCTTAGCGCTAATTGGGAGGGACAGCTCCTACGAGCAGTACTTC.